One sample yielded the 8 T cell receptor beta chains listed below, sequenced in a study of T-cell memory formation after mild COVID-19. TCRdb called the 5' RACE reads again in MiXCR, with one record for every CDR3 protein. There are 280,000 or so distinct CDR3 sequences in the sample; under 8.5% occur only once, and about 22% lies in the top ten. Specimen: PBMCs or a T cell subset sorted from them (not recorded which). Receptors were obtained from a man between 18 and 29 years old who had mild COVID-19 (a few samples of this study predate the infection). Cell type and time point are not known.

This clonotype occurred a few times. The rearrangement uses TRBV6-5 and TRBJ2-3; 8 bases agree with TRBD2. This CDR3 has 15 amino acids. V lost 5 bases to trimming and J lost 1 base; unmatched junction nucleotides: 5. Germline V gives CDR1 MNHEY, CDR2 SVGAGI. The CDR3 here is CASSARRGGTDTQYF. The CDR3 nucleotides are TGTGCCAGCAGTGCCCGGCGGGGGGGCACAGATACGCAGTATTTT.

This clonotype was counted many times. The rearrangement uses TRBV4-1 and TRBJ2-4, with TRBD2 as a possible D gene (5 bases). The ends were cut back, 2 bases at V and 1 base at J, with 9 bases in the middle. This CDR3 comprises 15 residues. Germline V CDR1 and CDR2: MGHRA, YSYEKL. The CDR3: CASSQREMAKNIQYF. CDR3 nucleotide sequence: TGCGCCAGCAGCCAACGGGAAATGGCCAAAAACATTCAGTACTTC.

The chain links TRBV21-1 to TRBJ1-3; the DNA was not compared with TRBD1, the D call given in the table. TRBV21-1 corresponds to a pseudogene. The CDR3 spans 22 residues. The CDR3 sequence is CASRAKTISKSEDRRSGNTIYF. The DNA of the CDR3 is TGTGCCAGCAGGGCCAAGACTATATCAAAGTCAGAAGACAGGCGTTCTGGAAACACCATATATTTT.

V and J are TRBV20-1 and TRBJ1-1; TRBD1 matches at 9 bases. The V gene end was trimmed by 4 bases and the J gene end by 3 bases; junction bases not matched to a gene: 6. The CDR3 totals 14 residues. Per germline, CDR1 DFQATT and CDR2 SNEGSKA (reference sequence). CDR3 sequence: CSATAGTGYTEAFF. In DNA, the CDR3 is TGCAGTGCTACGGCCGGGACAGGGTACACTGAAGCTTTCTTT.

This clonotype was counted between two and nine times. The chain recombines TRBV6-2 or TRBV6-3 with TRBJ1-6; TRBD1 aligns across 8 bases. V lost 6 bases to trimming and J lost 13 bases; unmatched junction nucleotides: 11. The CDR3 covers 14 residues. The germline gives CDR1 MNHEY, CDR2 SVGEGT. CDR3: CASRNRDRFSPLHF. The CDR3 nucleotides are TGTGCCAGCAGGAACCGGGACAGGTTCTCTCCCCTCCACTTT.

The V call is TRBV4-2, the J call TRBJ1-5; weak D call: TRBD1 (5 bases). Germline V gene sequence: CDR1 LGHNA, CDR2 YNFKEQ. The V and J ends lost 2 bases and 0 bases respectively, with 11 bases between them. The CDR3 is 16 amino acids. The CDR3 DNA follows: TGTGCCAGCAGCCAATTGACGGGGCATAGCAATCAGCCCCAGCATTTT. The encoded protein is CASSQLTGHSNQPQHF.

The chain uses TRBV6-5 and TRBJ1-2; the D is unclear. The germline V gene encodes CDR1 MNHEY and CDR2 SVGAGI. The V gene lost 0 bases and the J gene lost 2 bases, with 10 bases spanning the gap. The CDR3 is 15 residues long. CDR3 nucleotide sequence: TGTGCCAGCAGTTACTCGATTAGCCCAAACTATGGCTACACCTTC. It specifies CASSYSISPNYGYTF.

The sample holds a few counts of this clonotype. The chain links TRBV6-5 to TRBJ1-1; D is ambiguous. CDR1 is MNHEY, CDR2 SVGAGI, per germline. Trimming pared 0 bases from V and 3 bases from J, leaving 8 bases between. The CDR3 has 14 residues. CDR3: CASSYSPGYTEAFF. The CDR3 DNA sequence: TGTGCCAGCAGTTACTCGCCGGGGTACACTGAAGCTTTCTTT.